Listed here is a single T cell receptor beta chain. The entry originates in a study of cytomegalovirus exposure and HLA in healthy donors. The length of the CDR3 is 16 residues. V lost 4 bases and J 6 bases, leaving 23 bases between the germline ends. A multiplex PCR was run with 60 Vbeta primers and 13 Jbeta primers. Profiled with immunoSEQ multiplex PCR; TCRdb holds only in-frame clones, not every one. The sample yields about 82,000 clones, around 68% seen once. This chain links TRBV5-7 with TRBJ2-7, with D possibly TRBD1 on 6 matching bases. TRBV5-7 is flagged as an ORF with uncertain function. This receptor was obtained from a middle-aged man in good health and CMV-seropositive. Sequencing was carried out using PBMCs. CDR3 in DNA: TGTGCCAGCAGCATTTATCAGGGCCAGGGGCCCTTCGAGCAGTACTTC. It encodes CASSIYQGQGPFEQYF.